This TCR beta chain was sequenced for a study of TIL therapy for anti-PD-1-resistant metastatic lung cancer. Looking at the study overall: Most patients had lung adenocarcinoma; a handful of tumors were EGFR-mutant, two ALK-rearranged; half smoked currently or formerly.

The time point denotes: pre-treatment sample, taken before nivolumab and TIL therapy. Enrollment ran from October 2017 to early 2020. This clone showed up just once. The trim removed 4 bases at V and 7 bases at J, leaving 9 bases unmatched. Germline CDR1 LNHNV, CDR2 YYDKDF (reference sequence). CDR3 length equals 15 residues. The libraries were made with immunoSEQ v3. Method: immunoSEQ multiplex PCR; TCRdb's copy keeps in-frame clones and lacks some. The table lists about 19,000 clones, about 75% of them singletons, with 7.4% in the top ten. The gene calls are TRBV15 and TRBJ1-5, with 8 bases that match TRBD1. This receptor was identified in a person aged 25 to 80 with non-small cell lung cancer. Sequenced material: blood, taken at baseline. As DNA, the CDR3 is TGTGCCACCAGCACCGACAGGGGCGAGGGGCAGCCCCAGCATTTT. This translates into CATSTDRGEGQPQHF.